This TCR beta chain was captured in a study of T cells in Graves' hyperthyroidism and ophthalmopathy. RNA transcripts served as the template for amplifying TCR beta CDR3 regions. HTBI primers were employed in a first-round RT-PCR of the TCR CDR3. TCRdb ran MiXCR on the multiplex PCR reads and lists one entry per CDR3 protein. The repertoire holds approximately 400,000 distinct CDR3 sequences, with about 14% as singletons. This clonotype has at least ten counts. The junction differs from germline at one of its ends, possibly a read error. The origin of this receptor is a man aged 50 or older with Graves' ophthalmopathy. The sequenced sample consisted of blood.

The CDR3 DNA reads TGTGCCAGCAGCTTAGACGGTAGCAATCAGCCCCAGCATTTT. Its translation: CASSLDGSNQPQHF. This chain links TRBV12-3 or TRBV12-4 with TRBJ1-5; no definite D call. This CDR3 is 14 amino acids long.